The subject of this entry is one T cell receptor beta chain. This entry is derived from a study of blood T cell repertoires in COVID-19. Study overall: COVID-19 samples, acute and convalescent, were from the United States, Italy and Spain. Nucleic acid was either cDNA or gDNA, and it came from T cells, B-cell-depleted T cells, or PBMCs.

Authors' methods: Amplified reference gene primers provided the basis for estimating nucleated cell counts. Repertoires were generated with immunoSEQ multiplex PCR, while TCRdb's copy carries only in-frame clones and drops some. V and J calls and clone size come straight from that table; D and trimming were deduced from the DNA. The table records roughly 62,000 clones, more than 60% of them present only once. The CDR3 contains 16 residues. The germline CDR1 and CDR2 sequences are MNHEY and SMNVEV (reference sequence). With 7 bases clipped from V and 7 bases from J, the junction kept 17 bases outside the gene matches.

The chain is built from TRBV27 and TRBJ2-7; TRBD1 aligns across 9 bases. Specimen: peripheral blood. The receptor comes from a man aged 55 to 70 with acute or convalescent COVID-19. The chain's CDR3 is CASTPRSGTGRREQYF. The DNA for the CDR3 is TGTGCCAGCACCCCTCGAAGCGGGACAGGGAGAAGGGAGCAGTACTTC.